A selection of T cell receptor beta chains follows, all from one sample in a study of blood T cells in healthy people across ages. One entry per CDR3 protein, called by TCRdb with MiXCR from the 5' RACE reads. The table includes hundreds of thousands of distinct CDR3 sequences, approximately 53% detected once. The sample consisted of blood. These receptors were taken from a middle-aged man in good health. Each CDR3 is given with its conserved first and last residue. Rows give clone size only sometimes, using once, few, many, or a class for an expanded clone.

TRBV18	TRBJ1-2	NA	CASSPQDRANYGYTF
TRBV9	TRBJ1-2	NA	CASSGSSNYGYTF
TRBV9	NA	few	CASSVVPTGGGETQYF
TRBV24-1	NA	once	CATSDFTRENEQYF
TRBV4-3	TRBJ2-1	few	CASSQAPSDGTEQFF
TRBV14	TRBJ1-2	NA	CASSPSAGVYGYTF
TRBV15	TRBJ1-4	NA	CATSARTVAQDEKLFF
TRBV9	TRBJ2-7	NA	CASRILAESSYEQYF
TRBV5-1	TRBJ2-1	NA	CASSFSSGSSSYNEQFF
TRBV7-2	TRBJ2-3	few	CASSSDLTGRTDTQYF
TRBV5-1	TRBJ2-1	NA	CASSSGLAGVAGYNEQFF
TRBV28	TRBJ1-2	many	CASKGAGAHYGYTF
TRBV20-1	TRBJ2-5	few	CSALVGGRGSQYF
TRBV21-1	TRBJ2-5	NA	CASSTRQGPGTQYF
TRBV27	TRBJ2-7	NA	CAGSPGTSGNGEQYF
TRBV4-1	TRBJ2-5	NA	CASSQTPSPETQYF
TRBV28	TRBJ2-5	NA	CASSLSYLGRETQYF
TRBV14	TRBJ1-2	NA	CASSQFLDRGYGYTF
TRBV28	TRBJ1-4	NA	CASSLLGRGSTNEKLFF
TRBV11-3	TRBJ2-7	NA	CASSPERPSYEQYF
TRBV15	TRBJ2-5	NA	CATRESGEAATQYF
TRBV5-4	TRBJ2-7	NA	CASSSPRQGGSYEQYF
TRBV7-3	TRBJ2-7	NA	CASGPRGGPSGFYEQYF
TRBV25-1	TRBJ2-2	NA	CASSGDRRNTGELFF
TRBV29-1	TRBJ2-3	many	CSVEVFGTDTQYF
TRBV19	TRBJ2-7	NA	CASSTVAEISSYEQYF
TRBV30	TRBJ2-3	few	CAWSVGVDTQYF
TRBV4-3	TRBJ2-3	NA	CASSQGVRERGTDTQYF
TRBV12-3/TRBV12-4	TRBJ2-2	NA	CASSLGNTNTGELFF
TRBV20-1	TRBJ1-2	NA	CSARDRGRSVYVYGYTF
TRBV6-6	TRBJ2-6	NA	CASSYAADSGANVLTF
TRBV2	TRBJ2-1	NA	CASRGLAGNEQFF
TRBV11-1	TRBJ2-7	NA	CASSPPPGVYEQYF
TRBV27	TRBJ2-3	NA	CASNPGGVVGTDTQYF
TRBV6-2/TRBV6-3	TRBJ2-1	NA	CASRPVDRSYNEQFF
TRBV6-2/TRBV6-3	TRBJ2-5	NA	CASSYSGQLGGTQYF
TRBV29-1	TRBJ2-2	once	CSVVAGATGELFF
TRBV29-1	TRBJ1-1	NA	CSVGRDEAFF